The 3 T cell receptor beta chains listed next were all sequenced from one sample in a study of T cell repertoires in ileal Crohn's disease. TCRdb's copy holds only in-frame clones and misses some; the assay was immunoSEQ multiplex PCR. Among some 14,000 clones listed, approximately 90% were seen once. The sequencing sample was made of ileal tissue. The receptors stem from an adult with Crohn's disease.

This clone was detected only once. The chain recombines TRBV2 with TRBJ2-2; 8 bases align to TRBD1. V lost 7 bases and J lost 2; bases outside the gene matches: 6. Germline assignment: CDR1 SNHLY and CDR2 FYNNEI. There are 15 residues in the CDR3. The CDR3 here is CASTEDRANTGELFF. The CDR3, as DNA: TGTGCCAGCACTGAGGACAGGGCAAACACCGGGGAGCTGTTTTTT.

The chain joins TRBV7-3 to TRBJ2-1; 10 positions match TRBD1. V dropped 5 bases and J dropped 9; count of bases not matched to a gene: 7. Germline V lookup: CDR1 SGHTA, CDR2 FQGTGA. The CDR3 is made up of 14 amino acids. CDR3 DNA: TGTGCCAGCAGCACGTACGGACAGGGGGGTGAGCAGTTCTTC. Translation gives CASSTYGQGGEQFF.

This clone was picked up one time. The chain has TRBV7-8 and TRBJ2-7; no clear D. Looked up from germline, CDR1 is SGHVS and CDR2 is FQNEAQ. V gave up 3 bases and J gave up 0 bases, with 12 bases separating them. The CDR3 contains 15 residues. The CDR3 protein is CASSFTQPSSYEQYF. As DNA, the CDR3 is TGTGCCAGCAGCTTTACACAGCCCAGCTCCTACGAGCAGTACTTC.